This T cell receptor beta chain was captured in a study of T cell responses to AZD1222 COVID-19 vaccine (dated by TCRdb to the early 2020s). Background for the entire study: Because spike-specific TCR depth and breadth did not differ between the two schedules, AZD1222 recipients who got a second dose at roughly 4 weeks were pooled with those who got a second dose at roughly 12 weeks. Trial participants were enrolled by age into 18-55, 56-69 and 70-plus year subgroups, with about 150, 28 and 57 TCR-sequenced participants respectively. TCR sequencing covered approximately 230 trial participants: about 210 given two doses of AZD1222 and approximately 25 given two doses of MenACWY control vaccine.

Here is what the overall study found, with its caveats: In the small 56-69-year group, the increase in depth fell short of significance, most likely because of low power. The vaccine-associated CD4 TCRs covered the entire spike protein, and the dominant responses fell in regions 160-218 and 743-854. Epitopes outside the regions mutated in the B.1.351 and B.1.1.7 variants were reportedly recognized by nearly half of the unique spike-specific TCRs. A significant rise in spike-specific TCR breadth and depth was observed after two AZD1222 doses relative to day 0 and relative to MenACWY recipients. Conclusions about previously exposed vaccinees were limited because only six AZD1222 recipients were SARS-CoV-2 seropositive at baseline. Participants were mostly white British and included more females than males, and it was suggested by the authors that clonal diversity may have been underestimated. No day 14 peak-response samples were available, so repertoires were characterized only after the peak T cell response.

This clone was counted a single time. Its antigen is currently not known. Base qualities were left out, and no much larger clone turns up one base away. The sample carries other DNA sequences with the same CDR3. The CDR3 regions of human TCRbeta chains were analyzed by immunosequencing. In the authors' own workflow: Repertoire TCRs were matched against a reference library of SARS-CoV-2-specific TCRs generated with the MIRA antigen-specificity platform. Breadth was defined as the fraction of unique TCRs that were SARS-CoV-2-associated, and depth was defined as the fraction of total T cells that were SARS-CoV-2-associated. Using the MIRA data, each spike-specific TCR was mapped to the spike region that the TCR reacts to and placed in a CD4 or CD8 class. Log10-transformed breadth and depth values were compared by one-way ANOVA with Sidak's multiple comparisons tests. TCRdb obtained this table from immuneACCESS and retained in-frame rearrangements with V and J assigned. These tables miss some clones; where compared with another copy, unresolved V genes account for less than half of the shortfall, and the remainder is unexplained. V and J calls and clone size are copied from that table; D and trimming were computed from the DNA. The sample table records more than 150,000 clones; 85% to 90% of these occur just once. The ten largest clones capture approximately 0.5% of the sample.

This specimen's time point label, per the study, means: baseline before first vaccination. Vaccinee samples came from UK trials COV001 and COV002, including a single-blind randomized controlled phase 2/3 trial of AZD1222 (ChAdOx1 nCoV-19) in healthy adults. For TCRbeta chain sequencing, PBMC samples from trial participants were taken at day 0 and at day 28 after the second dose. The CDR3 numbers 14 residues from cysteine through phenylalanine. The only DNA kept is the CDR3, 42 bases in frame from the first base. V and J are truncated by 3 bases and 3 bases respectively, leaving an intervening sequence of 10 bases. From the germline V gene, CDR1 is SGHNT and CDR2 is YENEEA.

The sequence derives from an adult in good health. Material: peripheral blood, obtained on day 0 of AZD1222 vaccination. The chain is made from TRBV11-3 and TRBJ2-3, and possibly TRBD2, on 5 matching bases. At the DNA level, the sequence is TGTGCCAGCAGCTTGGGTAGCGTGACAGATACGCAGTATTTT. This yields the protein CASSLGSVTDTQYF.